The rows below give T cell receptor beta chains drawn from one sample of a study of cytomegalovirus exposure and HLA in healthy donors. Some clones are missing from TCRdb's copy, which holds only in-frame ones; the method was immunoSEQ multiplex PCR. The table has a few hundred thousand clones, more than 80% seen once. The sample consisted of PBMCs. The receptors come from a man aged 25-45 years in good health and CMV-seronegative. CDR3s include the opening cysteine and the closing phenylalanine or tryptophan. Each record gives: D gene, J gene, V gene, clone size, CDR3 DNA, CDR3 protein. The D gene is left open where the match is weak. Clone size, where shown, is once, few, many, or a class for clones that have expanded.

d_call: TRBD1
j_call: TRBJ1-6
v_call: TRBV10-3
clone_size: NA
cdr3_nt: TGTGCCATCAGTGAACTACAGGGGAAGAATTCACCCCTCCACTTT
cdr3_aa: CAISELQGKNSPLHF

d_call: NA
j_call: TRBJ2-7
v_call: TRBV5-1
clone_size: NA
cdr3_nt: TGCGCCAGCAGCCCTAGCGGTGACAGGAACGAGCAGTACTTC
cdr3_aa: CASSPSGDRNEQYF

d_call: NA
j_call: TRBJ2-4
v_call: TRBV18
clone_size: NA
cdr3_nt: TGTGCCAGCTCACCACCGCGTCTGGGCAGGGTGGAAAACATTCAGTACTTC
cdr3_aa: CASSPPRLGRVENIQYF

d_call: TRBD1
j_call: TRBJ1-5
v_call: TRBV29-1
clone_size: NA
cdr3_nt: TGCAGCGTGGTCGGGACAGGGAGCGGGGTCAATCAGCCCCAGCATTTT
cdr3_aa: CSVVGTGSGVNQPQHF

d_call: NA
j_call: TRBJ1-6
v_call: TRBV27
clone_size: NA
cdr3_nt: TGTGCCAGCAGTTTAGTAGCCAGAGTTAATTCACCCCTCCACTTT
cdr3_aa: CASSLVARVNSPLHF

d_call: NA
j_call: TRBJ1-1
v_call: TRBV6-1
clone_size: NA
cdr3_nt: TGTGCCAGCAGTGGAGGACAGAAGCCTGAAGCTTTCTTT
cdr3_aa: CASSGGQKPEAFF

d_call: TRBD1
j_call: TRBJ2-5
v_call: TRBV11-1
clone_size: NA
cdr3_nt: TGTGCCAGCAGCTTAACAGGGGGTTCCCACCAAGAGACCCAGTACTTC
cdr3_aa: CASSLTGGSHQETQYF

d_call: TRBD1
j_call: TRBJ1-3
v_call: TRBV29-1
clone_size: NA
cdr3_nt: TGCAGCGTTGCTAGACAGGGAGGAAACACCATATATTTT
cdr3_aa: CSVARQGGNTIYF

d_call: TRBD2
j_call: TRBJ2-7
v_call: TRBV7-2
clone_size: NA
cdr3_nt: TGTGCCAGCAGCTTAGCGCTCGGGGGGACGCTGCAGGAGCAGTACTTC
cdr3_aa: CASSLALGGTLQEQYF

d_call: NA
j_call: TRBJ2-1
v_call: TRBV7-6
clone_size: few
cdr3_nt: TGTGCCAGCAGCTTAGTTTCAGGGGTTGCGGATGAGCAGTTCTTC
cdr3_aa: CASSLVSGVADEQFF

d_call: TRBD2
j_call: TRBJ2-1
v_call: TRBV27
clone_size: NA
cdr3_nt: TGTGCCAGCAGTTCCCGGACTAGCGGGGGGGCCGGTGAGCAGTTCTTC
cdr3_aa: CASSSRTSGGAGEQFF

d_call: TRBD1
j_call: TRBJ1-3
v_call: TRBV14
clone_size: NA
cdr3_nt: TGTGCCAGCAGCCAGGGGACAGGGGGCGCGCGGGGAAACACCATATATTTT
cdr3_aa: CASSQGTGGARGNTIYF

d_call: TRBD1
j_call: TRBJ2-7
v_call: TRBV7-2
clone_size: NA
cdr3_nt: TGTGCCAGCAGCCACGGACAGGTCCCCCCCTACGAGCAGTACTTC
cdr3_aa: CASSHGQVPPYEQYF

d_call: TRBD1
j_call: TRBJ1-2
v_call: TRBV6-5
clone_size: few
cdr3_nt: TGTGCCAGCAGGCGGACAGGTTCTCGCTATGGCTACACCTTC
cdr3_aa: CASRRTGSRYGYTF

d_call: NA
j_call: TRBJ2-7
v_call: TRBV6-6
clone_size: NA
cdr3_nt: TGTGCCAGCGGGAGCGCCTACGAGCAGTACTTC
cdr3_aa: CASGSAYEQYF

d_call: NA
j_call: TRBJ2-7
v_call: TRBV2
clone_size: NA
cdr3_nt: TGTGCCAGCAGTGTGACTAGCTACGAGCAGTACTTC
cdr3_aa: CASSVTSYEQYF

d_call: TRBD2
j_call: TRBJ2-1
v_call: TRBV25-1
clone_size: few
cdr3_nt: TGTGCCAGCAGTGAGACTAGCGGGGGGTACAATGAGCAGTTCTTC
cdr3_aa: CASSETSGGYNEQFF

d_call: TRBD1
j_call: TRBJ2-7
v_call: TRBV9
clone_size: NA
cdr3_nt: TGTGCCAGCAGCTTATCGACAGGGGCCTACGAGCAGTACTTC
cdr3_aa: CASSLSTGAYEQYF

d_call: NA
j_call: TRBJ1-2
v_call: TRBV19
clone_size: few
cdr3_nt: TGTGCCAGTAGTCCCCGGACAGCTCCAAACTATGGCTACACCTTC
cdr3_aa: CASSPRTAPNYGYTF

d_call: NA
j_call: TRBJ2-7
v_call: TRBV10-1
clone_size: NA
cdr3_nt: TGCGCCAGCAGTGAGGACAGTTCCTACGAGCAGTACTTC
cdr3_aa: CASSEDSSYEQYF

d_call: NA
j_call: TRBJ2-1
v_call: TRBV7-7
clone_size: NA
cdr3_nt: TGTGCTAGCAGCTTAGAGGGGGGGCCTTGGTTCTTC
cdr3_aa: CASSLEGGPWFF

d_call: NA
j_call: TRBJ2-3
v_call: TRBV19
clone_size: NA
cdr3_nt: TGTGCCAGGAGACTCCCGGGGGATCTAACGCAGTATTTT
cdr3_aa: CARRLPGDLTQYF

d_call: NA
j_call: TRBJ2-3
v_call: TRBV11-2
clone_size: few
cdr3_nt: TGTGCCAGCAGCCCCGCAACAGCGGGCGTGGTAGATACGCAGTATTTT
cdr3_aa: CASSPATAGVVDTQYF

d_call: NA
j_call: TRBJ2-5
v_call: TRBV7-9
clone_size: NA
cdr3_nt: TGTGCCAGCAGCTTAGTAGACAACAGAGAGACCCAGTACTTC
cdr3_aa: CASSLVDNRETQYF

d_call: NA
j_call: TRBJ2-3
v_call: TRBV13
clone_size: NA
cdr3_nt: TGTGCCAGCAGCTTGGATGGCGGAGGGAACACAGATACGCAGTATTTT
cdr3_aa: CASSLDGGGNTDTQYF

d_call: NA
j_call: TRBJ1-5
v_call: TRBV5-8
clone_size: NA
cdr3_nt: TGTGCCAGCAGCTTGACAGGGATGTATCAGCCCCAGCATTTT
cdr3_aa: CASSLTGMYQPQHF

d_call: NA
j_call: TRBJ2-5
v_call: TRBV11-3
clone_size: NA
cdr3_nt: TGTGCCAGCAGCTTAGGCTTCGGGGAGACCCAGTACTTC
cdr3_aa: CASSLGFGETQYF

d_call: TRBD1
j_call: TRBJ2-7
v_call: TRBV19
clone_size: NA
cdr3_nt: TGTGCCAGTAGAGCCGCCGGGACAGGGGTTAGCTACGAGCAGTACTTC
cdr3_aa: CASRAAGTGVSYEQYF

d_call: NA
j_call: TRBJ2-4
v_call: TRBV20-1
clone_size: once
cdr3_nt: TGCAGTTGCTTGGCGGACATTCAGTACTTC
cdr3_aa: CSCLADIQYF

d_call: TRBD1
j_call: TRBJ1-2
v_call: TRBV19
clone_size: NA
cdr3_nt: TGTGCCAGTACCCGACAGGGGAGTGGTGGCTACACCTTC
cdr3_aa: CASTRQGSGGYTF

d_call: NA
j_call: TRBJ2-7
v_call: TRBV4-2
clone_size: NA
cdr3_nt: TGTGCCAGCAGCCAAGAGGGCGGCGGGGTAAACTCCTACGAGCAGTACTTC
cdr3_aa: CASSQEGGGVNSYEQYF

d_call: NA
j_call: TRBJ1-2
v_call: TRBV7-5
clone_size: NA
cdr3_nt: TGTGCCAGCAGCTTAGTTGCGGGTTATGGCTACACCTTC
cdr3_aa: CASSLVAGYGYTF

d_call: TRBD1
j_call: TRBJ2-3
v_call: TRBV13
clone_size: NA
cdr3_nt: TGTGCCACAATGGAGATGTCGGGACAGGGGGTCCGCACAGATACGCAGTATTTT
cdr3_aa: CATMEMSGQGVRTDTQYF

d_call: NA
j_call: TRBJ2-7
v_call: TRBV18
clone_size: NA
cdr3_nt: TGTGCCAGCTCACCGGGAGGCAGGCCCTACGAGCAGTACTTC
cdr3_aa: CASSPGGRPYEQYF

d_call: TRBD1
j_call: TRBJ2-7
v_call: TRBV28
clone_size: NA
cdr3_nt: TGTGCCAGCAGTTTCCGCGGACAGGTCTCCTACGAGCAGTACTTC
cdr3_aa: CASSFRGQVSYEQYF

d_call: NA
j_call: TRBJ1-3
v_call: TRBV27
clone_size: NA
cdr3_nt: TGTGCCAGCAGTTCGGCCCAACCAGGGGGAAACACCATATATTTT
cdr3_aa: CASSSAQPGGNTIYF

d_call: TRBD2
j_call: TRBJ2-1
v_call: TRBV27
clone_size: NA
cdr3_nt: TGTGCCAGCAGTTTGTCGGGGGGGCCCGGTCGTGAGCAGTTCTTC
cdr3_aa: CASSLSGGPGREQFF

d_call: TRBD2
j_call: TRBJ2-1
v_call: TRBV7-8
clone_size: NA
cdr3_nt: TGTGCCAGCAGCGGGGGGGGAGCCTACAATGAGCAGTTCTTC
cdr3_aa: CASSGGGAYNEQFF

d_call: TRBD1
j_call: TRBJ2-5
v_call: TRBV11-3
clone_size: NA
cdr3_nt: TGTGCCAGCAGCTTGGGACAGGGTATCGAGGAGACCCAGTACTTC
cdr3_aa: CASSLGQGIEETQYF

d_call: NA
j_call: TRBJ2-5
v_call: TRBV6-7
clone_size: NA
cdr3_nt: TGTGCCAGCAGTTACGTTGGCAAAGAGACCCAGTACTTC
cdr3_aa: CASSYVGKETQYF

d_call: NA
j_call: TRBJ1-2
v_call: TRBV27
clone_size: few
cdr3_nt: TGTGCCAGCAGTTTTACAGGCGCCGGGGGTGGCTACACCTTC
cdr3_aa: CASSFTGAGGGYTF